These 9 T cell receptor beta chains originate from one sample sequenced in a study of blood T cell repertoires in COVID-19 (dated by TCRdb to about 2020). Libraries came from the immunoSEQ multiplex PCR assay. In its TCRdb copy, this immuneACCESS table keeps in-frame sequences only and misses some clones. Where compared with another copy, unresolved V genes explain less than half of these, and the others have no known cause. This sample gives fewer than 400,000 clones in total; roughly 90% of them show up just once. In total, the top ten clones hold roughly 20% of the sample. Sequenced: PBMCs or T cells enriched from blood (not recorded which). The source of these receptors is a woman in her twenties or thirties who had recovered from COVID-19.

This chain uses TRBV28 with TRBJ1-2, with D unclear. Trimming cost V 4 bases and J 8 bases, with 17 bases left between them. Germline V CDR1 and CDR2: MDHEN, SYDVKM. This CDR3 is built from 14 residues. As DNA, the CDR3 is TGTGCCAGCAGTTCCCCACAGCTCCGTTTGGGCTACACCTTC. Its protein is CASSSPQLRLGYTF.

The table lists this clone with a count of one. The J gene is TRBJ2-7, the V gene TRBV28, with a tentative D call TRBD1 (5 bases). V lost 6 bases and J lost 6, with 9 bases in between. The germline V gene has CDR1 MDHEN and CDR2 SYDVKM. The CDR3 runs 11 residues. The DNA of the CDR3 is TGTGCCAGCAGCCCAGGGATCGAGCAGTACTTC. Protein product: CASSPGIEQYF.

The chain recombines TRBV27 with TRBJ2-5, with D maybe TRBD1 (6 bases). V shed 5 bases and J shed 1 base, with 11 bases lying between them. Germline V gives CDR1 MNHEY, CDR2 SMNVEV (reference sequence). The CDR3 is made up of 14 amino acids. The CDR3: CASSPRQVQETQYF. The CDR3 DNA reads TGTGCCAGCAGTCCCAGACAGGTCCAAGAGACCCAGTACTTC.

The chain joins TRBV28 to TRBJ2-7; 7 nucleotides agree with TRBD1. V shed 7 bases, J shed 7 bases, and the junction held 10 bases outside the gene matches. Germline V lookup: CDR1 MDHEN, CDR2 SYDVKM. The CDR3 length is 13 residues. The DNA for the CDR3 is TGTGCCAGCACTGGACAGGAGATACGAGAGCAGTACTTC. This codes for CASTGQEIREQYF. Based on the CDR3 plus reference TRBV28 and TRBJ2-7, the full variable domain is DVKVTQSSRYLVKRTGEKVFLECVQDMDHENMFWYRQDPGLGLRLIYFSYDVKMKEKGDIPEGYSVSREKKERFSLILESASTNQTSMYLCASTGQEIREQYFGPGTRLTVT.

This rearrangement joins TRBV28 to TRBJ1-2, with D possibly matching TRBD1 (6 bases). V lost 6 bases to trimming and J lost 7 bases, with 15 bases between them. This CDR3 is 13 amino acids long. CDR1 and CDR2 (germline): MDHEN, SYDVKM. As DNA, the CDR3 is TGTGCCAGCAGAACAGGGCTTGAGCGTGGCTACACCTTC. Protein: CASRTGLERGYTF.

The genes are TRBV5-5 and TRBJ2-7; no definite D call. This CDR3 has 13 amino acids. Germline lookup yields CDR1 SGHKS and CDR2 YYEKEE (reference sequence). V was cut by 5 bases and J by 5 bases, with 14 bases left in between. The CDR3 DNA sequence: TGTGCCAGCAGTGGCTCTGCAGGAAACGAGCAGTACTTC. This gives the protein CASSGSAGNEQYF.

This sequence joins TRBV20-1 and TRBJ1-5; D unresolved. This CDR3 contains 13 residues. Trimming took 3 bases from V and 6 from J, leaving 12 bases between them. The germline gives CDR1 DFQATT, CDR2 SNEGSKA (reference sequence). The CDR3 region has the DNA TGCAGTGCTAGTCACGAGGGAGCTCAGCCCCAGCATTTT. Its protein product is CSASHEGAQPQHF.

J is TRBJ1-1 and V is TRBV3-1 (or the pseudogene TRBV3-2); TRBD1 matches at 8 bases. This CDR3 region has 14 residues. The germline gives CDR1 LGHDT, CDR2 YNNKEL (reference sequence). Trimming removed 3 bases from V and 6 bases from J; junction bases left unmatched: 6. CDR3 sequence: CASSHRQGSAEAFF. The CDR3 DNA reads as TGTGCCAGCAGCCACCGACAGGGGAGCGCTGAAGCTTTCTTT.

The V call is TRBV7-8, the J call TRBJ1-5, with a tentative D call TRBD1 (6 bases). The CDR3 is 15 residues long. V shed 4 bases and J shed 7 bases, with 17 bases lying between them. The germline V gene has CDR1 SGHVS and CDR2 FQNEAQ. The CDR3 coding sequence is TGTGCCAGCAGCTCGCTTCAGGGGTGGGAACAGCCCCAGCATTTT. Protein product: CASSSLQGWEQPQHF.